This T cell receptor beta chain emerged from a study of T cells in localized non-small cell lung cancer. The study, taken as a whole, reports: Uninvolved adjacent lung showed peak T cell clonality, exceeding tumor. A median of approximately 50 of the top 100 tumor clones appeared in adjacent lung, which was paired and uninvolved.

Some clones are missing from TCRdb's copy, which holds only in-frame ones; the method was immunoSEQ multiplex PCR. Of about 52,000 clones listed, 80% are singletons. V gave up 5 bases and J gave up 7 bases, with 9 bases separating them. The CDR3 totals 11 residues. The germline gives CDR1 LNHDA, CDR2 SQIVND (reference sequence). In the case of this clone: What it binds is unknown.

The TCR comes from a woman aged 35 to 70 with stage II lung adenocarcinoma. The chain employs TRBV19 and TRBJ2-7; D is uncertain. The input for sequencing was PBMCs, taken before any cancer treatment. In nucleotides, the CDR3 is TGTGCCAGTAGTCTTGGTGGTGAGCAGTACTTC. This encodes CASSLGGEQYF.